The clone carrying this T cell receptor beta chain was found many times. Antigen: not known. These data are taken from a study of T cells after posttransplantation cyclophosphamide. Peripheral blood was collected from the related graft donor on the marrow donation day. General study points: Recipient CMV seropositivity and CMV reactivation strongly tracked TRB clonality. Skin or GI-infiltrating T cells shared few TRB sequences with blood. Later blood repertoires were often dominated by clones from the donor CD8+ memory compartment.

Per the germline V gene, CDR1 is LNHNV and CDR2 is YYDKDF (reference sequence). Trimming shortened V by 0 bases and J by 0 bases, and 3 bases separated the two germline ends. CDR3 length: 15 amino acids. Assay: immunoSEQ multiplex PCR; the TCRdb copy retains only in-frame clones and omits some. Sampling found about 24,000 clones, none seen once. Sample: PBMCs. This chain uses TRBV15 with TRBJ2-6, with D hard to call. The receptor was isolated from a woman aged 55 to 70 in good health, CMV-negative, and a related stem cell transplant donor. The CDR3 sequence: CATSRDHSGANVLTF. CDR3 nucleotides: TGTGCCACCAGCAGAGATCACTCTGGGGCCAACGTCCTGACTTTC. Filled out from reference TRBV15 and TRBJ2-6, the complete variable domain reads DAMVIQNPRYQVTQFGKPVTLSCSQTLNHNVMYWYQQKSSQAPKLLFHYYDKDFNNEADTPDNFQSRRPNTSFCFLDIRSPGLGDTAMYLCATSRDHSGANVLTFGAGSRLTVL.